Described below is a single T cell receptor beta chain sequence and its context. The antigen remains unidentified. This sample was taken from a study of T cell responses to AZD1222 COVID-19 vaccine. Points from the study as a whole: Seropositive at baseline were only a handful of AZD1222 recipients. Donors in the cohort were predominantly white British and more often female, and clonal diversity was possibly underestimated.

The length of the CDR3 is 12 residues. Germline V lookup: CDR1 KGHSH, CDR2 LQKENI. V lost 2 bases to trimming and J lost 10 bases, with 6 bases between them. Only in-frame clones appear in the TCRdb table, and some are missing; sequencing was by immunoSEQ multiplex PCR. The table includes about 150,000 clones, 70% to 90% detected once. The V gene is TRBV18, the J gene TRBJ1-6; D unclear. Sequenced here: peripheral blood, sampled after recovery from COVID-19. This TCR derives from an adult who had recovered from COVID-19. CDR3 loop: CASSPGYSPLHF. DNA of the CDR3: TGTGCCAGCTCACCAGGGTACTCACCCCTCCACTTT.